This is a list of T cell receptor beta chains from one sample in a study of regulatory T cells in long-lasting Graves disease. Via MiXCR, TCRdb re-called the multiplex PCR reads, giving one row per CDR3 protein. This sample has approximately 440,000 distinct CDR3 sequences, with about a sixth found just once. The same data also contributed to another study, on T cells in Graves' hyperthyroidism and ophthalmopathy.

The sample here was peripheral blood mononuclear cells (PBMCs), taken at new diagnosis, from a patient treated with antithyroid drugs. The receptors originated from a man aged 35 to 55 with Graves disease. The CDR3 runs from the conserved cysteine through the conserved F or W. The D gene is left open where the match is weak. Size tells how often a clone was seen (once, few, many) or the class of an expanded clone, and some rows leave it out.

v_gene	abundance	j_gene	d_gene	len	CDR3nt	CDR3aa
TRBV27	few	TRBJ2-2	NA	13	TGTGCCAGCAGTCAAACTCGGTTCGGGGAGCTGTTTTTT	CASSQTRFGELFF
TRBV11-2	once	TRBJ2-3	TRBD2	17	TGTGCCAGCAGCTCCCTCCAACTGGCGGGAGGGAAAGATACGCAGTATTTT	CASSSLQLAGGKDTQYF
TRBV2	many	TRBJ1-1	NA	13	TGTGCCAGCACGTACAGGTTGAACACTGAAGCTTTCTTT	CASTYRLNTEAFF
TRBV9	NA	TRBJ2-5	NA	13	TGTGCCAGCAGCGTACAGGGCGGTGAGACCCAGTACTTC	CASSVQGGETQYF
TRBV20-1	many	TRBJ2-7	TRBD2	14	TGCAGTGCTGGACTAGCGGGAGTCTATATCGAGCAGTACTTC	CSAGLAGVYIEQYF
TRBV4-1	once	TRBJ2-5	NA	14	TGCGCCAGCAGCCAGCCGACAAGGGCCCCTACCCAGTACTTC	CASSQPTRAPTQYF
TRBV2	many	TRBJ2-2	TRBD1	13	TGTGCCAGCAATTTACAGGGGATTGCGGAGCTGTTTTTT	CASNLQGIAELFF
TRBV12-3/TRBV12-4	many	TRBJ2-5	TRBD1	16	TGTGCCAGCAGTTTTCTACCGGGACAGGGGCAAGAGACCCAGTACTTC	CASSFLPGQGQETQYF
TRBV24-1	few	TRBJ2-1	TRBD2	20	TGTGCCACCTCAAGGGGGGACCGCGGTCTAGCGGGCCCAAACCGCAATGAGCAGTTCTTC	CATSRGDRGLAGPNRNEQFF
TRBV12-3/TRBV12-4	few	TRBJ2-2	TRBD2	16	TGTGCCAGCAGTTTTCGCCTAGCGGTAAACACCGGGGAGCTGTTTTTT	CASSFRLAVNTGELFF
TRBV7-9	few	TRBJ2-1	NA	14	TGTGCCAGCAGCTCGAGGGGGGGGTCCAATGAGCAGTTCTTC	CASSSRGGSNEQFF
TRBV24-1	few	TRBJ2-3	TRBD1	16	TGTGCCACCAGTGCCCAGGGACAGGGTAGAACAGATACGCAGTATTTT	CATSAQGQGRTDTQYF
TRBV10-3	NA	TRBJ1-4	NA	14	TGTGCCACCGGATTGGGGGGGGCTAATGAAAAACTGTTTTTT	CATGLGGANEKLFF
TRBV20-1	many	TRBJ2-1	TRBD2	17	TGCAGTGCTAGAGATCTTTTACTAGCGGGCCCCTACAATGAGCAGTTCTTC	CSARDLLLAGPYNEQFF
TRBV27	many	TRBJ2-7	NA	13	TGTGCCAGCAGTTTAAAGTGGGACTACGAGCAGTACTTC	CASSLKWDYEQYF
TRBV10-3	NA	TRBJ2-7	NA	13	TGTGCCATCAGTGAGCCAAGCTCCTACGAGCAGTACTTC	CAISEPSSYEQYF
TRBV6-2/TRBV6-3	few	TRBJ2-2	TRBD2	14	TGTGCCAGCAGTTGGAGGGGAGGGGCCGGGGAGCTGTTTTTT	CASSWRGGAGELFF
TRBV20-1	few	TRBJ2-1	NA	12	TGCAGTGCTACGGCCCCCGAGGATGAGCAGTTCTTC	CSATAPEDEQFF
TRBV12-3/TRBV12-4	many	TRBJ1-5	NA	14	TGTGCCACCAGACGGGGGGGAGGCAATCAGCCCCAGCATTTT	CATRRGGGNQPQHF
TRBV14	many	TRBJ2-7	TRBD2	16	TGTGCCAGCAGCCAAGGTGTGTTCGAGCGGGGCTACGAGCAGTACTTC	CASSQGVFERGYEQYF
TRBV6-1	many	TRBJ1-5	NA	13	TGTGCCAGCAGTGACCCGGGAAGGCTGCCCCAGCATTTT	CASSDPGRLPQHF
TRBV5-1	many	TRBJ2-3	TRBD2	15	TGCGCCAGCAGCTTAACCGGGACTATCACAGATACGCAGTATTTT	CASSLTGTITDTQYF
TRBV11-2	many	TRBJ2-1	TRBD2	14	TGTGCCAGCAGCTCCCTAGCGGAGTACAATGAGCAGTTCTTC	CASSSLAEYNEQFF
TRBV19	few	TRBJ1-5	NA	15	TGTGCCAGTAGTAGAGGACCAGGGGGCAATCAGCCCCAGCATTTT	CASSRGPGGNQPQHF
TRBV19	few	TRBJ1-5	NA	14	TGTGCCAGTAGTATGGCGAGGGAAAATCAGCCCCAGCATTTT	CASSMARENQPQHF
TRBV3-1	many	TRBJ1-2	NA	16	TGTGCCAGCAGCCAATCCGTGCGGGGGAAATGGCATGGCTACACCTTC	CASSQSVRGKWHGYTF
TRBV30	many	TRBJ2-7	NA	12	TGTGCGGGTGGCGGTGACTCCTACGAGCAGTACTTC	CAGGGDSYEQYF
TRBV20-1	many	TRBJ1-5	NA	14	TGCAGTGCGACACGCACAGGGTTCGGTCAGCCCCAGCATTTT	CSATRTGFGQPQHF
TRBV7-6	many	TRBJ2-7	TRBD1	14	TGTGCCAGCAGCTCTCCGACAGGGGAAGACGAGCAGTACTTC	CASSSPTGEDEQYF
TRBV9	few	TRBJ2-2	TRBD1	17	TGTGCCAGCAGCGTAGGATCGCAGGGGGCGGGATCCGGGGAGCTGTTTTTT	CASSVGSQGAGSGELFF
TRBV19	few	TRBJ2-5	NA	14	TGTGCCAGTAGTATAGTTGGGACAACGGAGACCCAGTACTTC	CASSIVGTTETQYF
TRBV7-9	many	TRBJ2-7	NA	15	TGTGCCAGCACCGATGTGACTCCTCGCTCCTACGAGCAGTACTTC	CASTDVTPRSYEQYF
TRBV20-1	many	TRBJ2-7	NA	12	TGCAGTGCCACGGACAACTCCTACGAGCAGTACTTC	CSATDNSYEQYF
TRBV5-5	NA	TRBJ2-1	NA	16	TGTGCCAGCGGCGATGTCAGGACGGGAATCTACAATGAGCAGTTCTTC	CASGDVRTGIYNEQFF
TRBV27	many	TRBJ2-3	TRBD1	16	TGTGCCAGCAGTTTAGAGGGGGCGCGTGGCACAGATACGCAGTATTTT	CASSLEGARGTDTQYF
TRBV19	few	TRBJ2-1	NA	12	TGTGCCAGTAGTATAGTGAAGAATGAGCAGTTCTTC	CASSIVKNEQFF
TRBV7-8	many	TRBJ2-1	TRBD1	13	TGTGCCAGCAGGACAAGACAGGGCAATGAGCAGTTCTTC	CASRTRQGNEQFF
TRBV28	many	TRBJ2-2	TRBD2	17	TGTGCCAGCAGTTTAAGGCTAGCGGGAAGAAACACCGGGGAGCTGTTTTTT	CASSLRLAGRNTGELFF